One and the same sample provided the 24 T cell receptor beta chains below, sequenced in a study of T cell repertoires in cytomegalovirus infection. TCRdb itself ran the reads through MiXCR, one entry per CDR3 protein. The data show 250,000 or so distinct CDR3 sequences, over 15% seen once. The sample taken for sequencing was CD8+ T cells from PBMCs. The receptors derive from a human donor in good health (CMV status not recorded). Some clones in this sample may be carry-over from other donors' samples.

The table lists this clonotype with many counts. The gene calls are TRBV15 and TRBJ2-7; no clear D gene. This CDR3 region has 14 residues. CDR1 LNHNV and CDR2 YYDKDF come from the germline V gene (reference sequence). V was shortened by 5 bases and J by 5 bases, with 16 bases between the two germline ends. CDR3 sequence reads: CATSSIPWTDEQYF. DNA for the CDR3: TGTGCCACCAGCTCCATCCCTTGGACGGACGAGCAGTACTTC.

This clonotype has only a few counts. The rearrangement joins TRBV18 to TRBJ2-1, with a tentative D call TRBD1 (6 bases). This CDR3 spans 16 amino acids. CDR1 is KGHSH, CDR2 LQKENI, per germline. Trimming pared 3 bases from V and 7 bases from J, leaving 19 bases between. CDR3 nucleotides: TGTGCCAGCTCACCGGAACAGGGCCCCTCTCGAAATGAGCAGTTCTTC. Amino acids: CASSPEQGPSRNEQFF.

The chain is built from TRBV27 and TRBJ1-5; possibly TRBD1 for D (5 bases). Germline CDR1 MNHEY, CDR2 SMNVEV (reference sequence). Trimming pared 6 bases from V and 4 bases from J, leaving 16 bases between. The CDR3 loop spans 15 amino acids. In nucleotides, the CDR3 is TGTGCCAGCAGCCCCGCCGGCAGGGTGAATCAGCCCCAGCATTTT. It yields the protein CASSPAGRVNQPQHF.

This clonotype came up many times. This chain links TRBV7-9 with TRBJ2-7, with 7 bases matching TRBD1. V dropped 4 bases and J dropped 4; count of bases not matched to a gene: 1. Germline values: CDR1 SEHNR, CDR2 FQNEAQ (reference sequence). This CDR3 spans 12 amino acids. This CDR3 reads CASSSGQYEQYF. CDR3 DNA sequence: TGTGCCAGCAGCTCGGGACAGTACGAGCAGTACTTC.

This clonotype appeared a few times. The V gene is TRBV9, the J gene TRBJ2-7, with 10 bases identical to TRBD1. The CDR3 runs to 15 residues. Germline CDR1 reads SGDLS; CDR2 reads YYNGEE. After removal of 4 bases from V and 2 bases from J, the junction contained 6 bases not matched to a gene. CDR3 sequence: CASSQWDRGPYEQYF. The CDR3 DNA reads TGTGCCAGCAGCCAATGGGACAGGGGACCCTACGAGCAGTACTTC.

This clonotype was seen only a few times. The gene calls are TRBV5-1 and TRBJ2-1; 7 nucleotides agree with TRBD1. CDR1 is SGHRS and CDR2 is YFSETQ in the germline V gene. The CDR3 length is 15 residues. V dropped 4 bases and J dropped 2; count of bases not matched to a gene: 6. The CDR3 region is CASSAGQAPYNEQFF. The CDR3 region has the DNA TGCGCCAGCAGCGCAGGACAGGCCCCCTACAATGAGCAGTTCTTC.

This clonotype was picked up a small number of times. V is TRBV7-8 and J is TRBJ2-1, with 9 nucleotides matching TRBD2. The length of the CDR3 is 14 residues. Per germline, CDR1 SGHVS and CDR2 FQNEAQ. Germline trimming cut 7 bases from V and 7 bases from J; bases unmatched to any gene: 8. In DNA, the CDR3 is TGTGCCAGCACCGCGGGGGGGGCCCGTAATGAGCAGTTCTTC. This encodes CASTAGGARNEQFF.

The chain recombines TRBV20-1 with TRBJ2-7; no definite D call. The V gene's germline CDR1 is DFQATT and CDR2 SNEGSKA (reference sequence). This CDR3 is 14 amino acids long. Between the trimmed V and J ends, which lost 3 bases and 1 base, there was a span of 13 bases. The CDR3 is CSASLTGSSYEQYF. The CDR3 nucleotides read TGCAGTGCTAGTCTAACCGGGTCTTCCTACGAGCAGTACTTC.

The chain links TRBV11-2 to TRBJ2-1; tentative D call: TRBD2 (6 bases). Germline V gene sequence: CDR1 SGHAT, CDR2 FQNNGV. The V and J ends lost 5 bases and 4 bases respectively, with 18 bases between them. This CDR3 comprises 16 residues. The CDR3 sequence: CASSPTGMGGYNEQFF. For the CDR3, the DNA is TGTGCCAGCAGCCCGACCGGGATGGGGGGATACAATGAGCAGTTCTTC. Using reference TRBV11-2 and TRBJ2-1 for the parts outside the CDR3, the full variable domain is EAGVAQSPRYKIIEKRQSVAFWCNPISGHATLYWYQQILGQGPKLLIQFQNNGVVDDSQLPKDRFSAERLKGVDSTLKIQPAKLEDSAVYLCASSPTGMGGYNEQFFGPGTRLTVL.

This clonotype has only a few counts. J is TRBJ2-7 and V is TRBV9; 9 nucleotides align to TRBD1. This CDR3 is 14 amino acids long. CDR1 is SGDLS and CDR2 is YYNGEE in the germline V gene. The V gene end was trimmed by 4 bases and the J gene end by 5 bases; junction bases not matched to a gene: 7. The CDR3 DNA follows: TGTGCCAGCAGCCCAACTGGGACAGGGCACGAGCAGTACTTC. This gives the protein CASSPTGTGHEQYF. The full variable domain, in which reference TRBV9 and TRBJ2-7 provide the parts outside the CDR3, is DSGVTQTPKHLITATGQRVTLRCSPRSGDLSVYWYQQSLDQGLQFLIQYYNGEERAKGNILERFSAQQFPDLHSELNLSSLELGDSALYFCASSPTGTGHEQYFGPGTRLTVT.

This clonotype was recorded a few times. V gene TRBV5-6 combines with J gene TRBJ1-2; maybe TRBD1 (5 bases). V dropped 0 bases and J dropped 6 bases, with 18 bases sitting between them. The CDR3 has 16 amino acids. Germline V CDR1 and CDR2: SGHDT, YYEEEE. CDR3 region: CASSLAWGPNSDGYTF. The CDR3 DNA reads TGTGCCAGCAGCTTGGCCTGGGGACCGAATAGCGATGGCTACACCTTC.

The chain uses TRBV29-1 and TRBJ2-3, with D perhaps TRBD2 (6 bases). Germline values: CDR1 SQVTM, CDR2 ANQGSEA. Deletions cut 3 bases from V and 0 bases from J, with 16 bases between. This CDR3 is built from 16 residues. The CDR3 region has the DNA TGCAGCGTTGATGGGGTTTCGGGGGAGAGCACAGATACGCAGTATTTT. Protein sequence: CSVDGVSGESTDTQYF.

The V gene is TRBV7-9, the J gene TRBJ2-1, with D tentatively TRBD1 (6 bases). This CDR3 is built from 14 residues. V gave up 3 bases and J gave up 9 bases, with 15 bases separating them. Germline CDR1 and CDR2: SEHNR and FQNEAQ (reference sequence). The CDR3 DNA reads TGTGCCAGCAGCTTCCGGGCAGGGGACGGTGAGCAGTTCTTC. Its translation: CASSFRAGDGEQFF.

Ten or more counts support this clonotype. This chain links TRBV6-2 or TRBV6-3 with TRBJ2-1; 9 positions agree with TRBD2. Germline CDR1 reads MNHEY; CDR2 reads SVGEGT. Losses at the gene ends were 2 bases for V and 5 bases for J; bases not matched to a gene: 10. This CDR3 is 17 amino acids long. The CDR3 DNA follows: TGTGCCAGCAGTTACATAACTGGGACTAGCAGAGACAATGAGCAGTTCTTC. It is translated as CASSYITGTSRDNEQFF.

The CDR3, as DNA: TGTGCCAGCACGGCCGGGGAGCCCTATAATTCACCCCTCCACTTT. Translating gives CASTAGEPYNSPLHF. The chain employs TRBV27 and TRBJ1-6; D is undetermined. This CDR3 comprises 15 residues. V lost 7 bases and J 2 bases, leaving 12 bases between the germline ends. Germline-derived CDR1 and CDR2 are MNHEY and SMNVEV (reference sequence).

The V call is TRBV5-6, the J call TRBJ2-7; 9 nucleotides line up with TRBD2. The V gene's germline CDR1 is SGHDT and CDR2 YYEEEE. V gave up 0 bases and J gave up 4 bases; unmatched junction bases: 8. The length of the CDR3 is 16 residues. This chain's CDR3 is CASSLASGGTLYEQYF. CDR3 bases: TGTGCCAGCAGCTTGGCGAGCGGGGGGACATTGTACGAGCAGTACTTC.

This clonotype was seen at least ten times. The J gene is TRBJ2-3, the V gene TRBV7-2; the match to TRBD2 covers 7 bases. V lost 5 bases to trimming and J lost 2 bases; unmatched junction nucleotides: 10. Germline CDR1 reads SGHTA; CDR2 reads FQGNSA. This CDR3 contains 16 residues. The CDR3 here is CASSPGEGLNTDTQYF. DNA of the CDR3: TGTGCCAGCAGCCCCGGGGAGGGGCTGAACACAGATACGCAGTATTTT.

This clonotype was seen only a few times. The rearrangement uses TRBV6-5 and TRBJ2-5, with TRBD2 matching over 7 bases. The CDR3 length is 18 residues. J was trimmed by 5 bases and V by 0 bases; bases with no gene match: 15. Per the germline V gene, CDR1 is MNHEY and CDR2 is SVGAGI. This CDR3 is CASSYSQVGGWREETQYF. Written as DNA, the CDR3 is TGTGCCAGCAGTTACTCTCAAGTGGGGGGGTGGAGGGAGGAGACCCAGTACTTC.

This clonotype was found many times. The CDR3 region has the DNA TGTGCCAGCAGCTTAGTTCAGGGGGCCATCGAAGACACTGAAGCTTTCTTT. Amino acid sequence: CASSLVQGAIEDTEAFF. The chain employs TRBV7-2 and TRBJ1-1; 8 nucleotides align to TRBD1. V lost 1 base and J lost 3; bases outside the gene matches: 10. The CDR3 runs to 17 residues. Germline-derived CDR1 and CDR2 are SGHTA and FQGNSA.

This clonotype has a handful of counts. J is TRBJ2-7 and V is TRBV14, with 7 nucleotides matching TRBD1. Trimming took 0 bases from V and 5 from J; bases not matched to a gene: 10. CDR1 and CDR2 from the germline V gene are SGHDN and FVKESK. The CDR3 runs to 16 residues. The CDR3, as DNA: TGTGCCAGCAGCCAAGATCTTACAGGGGTTACGGACGAGCAGTACTTC. Translation: CASSQDLTGVTDEQYF.

This clonotype was seen ten or more times. This rearrangement joins TRBV7-6 to TRBJ2-7, with 11 bases identical to TRBD1. V was clipped by 6 bases and J by 3 bases; unmatched bases: 4. The V gene's germline CDR1 is SGHVS and CDR2 FNYEAQ. This CDR3 is 14 amino acids long. CDR3 sequence: CASRTGQGDYEQYF. As DNA, the CDR3 is TGTGCCAGCAGGACGGGACAGGGGGACTACGAGCAGTACTTC.

This clonotype was seen a handful of times. The CDR3: CASSSESPTYEQYF. The CDR3 DNA reads TGTGCCAGCAGCTCAGAGTCACCGACCTACGAGCAGTACTTC. V is TRBV7-9 and J is TRBJ2-7; D call uncertain. Trimming removed 4 bases at V and 2 bases at J, with 12 bases between. CDR1 is SEHNR and CDR2 is FQNEAQ in the germline V gene (reference sequence). The CDR3 is 14 amino acids.

The V call is TRBV27, the J call TRBJ1-1; 7 nucleotides agree with TRBD1. Germline V lookup: CDR1 MNHEY, CDR2 SMNVEV (reference sequence). Trimming cost V 5 bases and J 3 bases; bases outside gene matches: 6. The CDR3 totals 14 residues. This CDR3 reads CASSTGQSDTEAFF. As DNA, the CDR3 is TGTGCCAGCAGTACGGGACAGTCGGACACTGAAGCTTTCTTT.

This clonotype was observed a few times. J is TRBJ1-2 and V is TRBV12-3 or TRBV12-4, with 7 nucleotides matching TRBD1. V lost 2 bases to trimming and J lost 0 bases; unmatched junction nucleotides: 6. The CDR3 contains 16 residues. The DNA of the CDR3 is TGTGCCAGCAGTTTATTAGGTGGGACAGCTAACTATGGCTACACCTTC. Its translation: CASSLLGGTANYGYTF.